The next 8 T cell receptor beta chains were all read from a single sample in a study of blood T cell repertoires in COVID-19. The assay was immunoSEQ multiplex PCR, and TCRdb's table has in-frame clones only and misses some. Altogether some 80,000 clones are present, 78% being singletons, with the ten largest covering 15% to 20%. The sequencing input was peripheral blood. The receptors here all came from a human donor in a cohort sampled during active COVID-19.

The V call is TRBV7-9, the J call TRBJ2-3; 9 positions agree with TRBD2. The ends lost 7 bases at V and 7 bases at J; junction bases unmatched: 12. This CDR3 region has 15 residues. Germline V CDR1 and CDR2: SEHNR, FQNEAQ (reference sequence). Here the CDR3 reads CASIPGLAPTYTQYF. CDR3 DNA sequence: TGTGCCAGCATCCCTGGACTAGCGCCTACATATACGCAGTATTTT.

This clone was recorded a few times. The chain has TRBV9 and TRBJ2-1, with TRBD2 matching over 15 bases. The CDR3 loop spans 18 amino acids. The trim removed 4 bases at V and 1 base at J, leaving 6 bases unmatched. Looked up from germline, CDR1 is SGDLS and CDR2 is YYNGEE. The DNA for the CDR3 is TGTGCCAGCAGCCAGGGACTAGCGGGAGGTCTATCCTACAATGAGCAGTTCTTC. It codes for CASSQGLAGGLSYNEQFF. The complete variable domain, with remaining parts taken from reference TRBV9 and TRBJ2-1, reads DSGVTQTPKHLITATGQRVTLRCSPRSGDLSVYWYQQSLDQGLQFLIQYYNGEERAKGNILERFSAQQFPDLHSELNLSSLELGDSALYFCASSQGLAGGLSYNEQFFGPGTRLTVL.

This sequence joins TRBV20-1 and TRBJ2-1; TRBD1 matches 7 bases. Germline CDR1 is DFQATT and CDR2 is SNEGSKA (reference sequence). This CDR3 has 16 residues. The V segment lost 3 bases and the J segment 4 bases; nucleotides outside the gene matches: 12. In nucleotides, the CDR3 is TGCAGTGCTAGTGCCGGGGAAGGGGGCCGGTACAATGAGCAGTTCTTC. As protein: CSASAGEGGRYNEQFF.

The chain employs TRBV19 and TRBJ1-2; D is perhaps TRBD1 (6 bases). The CDR3 covers 15 residues. CDR1 LNHDA and CDR2 SQIVND come from the germline V gene (reference sequence). The V and J ends lost 7 bases and 0 bases respectively, with 15 bases between them. The CDR3: CASTSRGRANYGYTF. The CDR3 DNA sequence: TGTGCCAGTACCTCCAGGGGCCGAGCTAACTATGGCTACACCTTC. Filled out from reference TRBV19 and TRBJ1-2, the complete variable domain reads DGGITQSPKYLFRKEGQNVTLSCEQNLNHDAMYWYRQDPGQGLRLIYYSQIVNDFQKGDIAEGYSVSREKKESFPLTVTSAQKNPTAFYLCASTSRGRANYGYTFGSGTRLTVV.

V gene TRBV15 combines with J gene TRBJ2-1, with 10 positions matching TRBD2. The CDR3 has 15 residues. Germline lookup yields CDR1 LNHNV and CDR2 YYDKDF (reference sequence). V was pared by 5 bases and J by 1 base, with 2 bases of the junction left unmatched. The CDR3 region has the DNA TGTGCCACCAGCCAACTAGCGGGATCCTACAATGAGCAGTTCTTC. Protein: CATSQLAGSYNEQFF.

This chain connects TRBV11-2 to TRBJ1-4, with TRBD1 identical over 7 bases. Germline CDR1 reads SGHAT; CDR2 reads FQNNGV. J lost 5 bases, V lost 5 bases, and 11 bases had no gene match. This CDR3 is built from 16 residues. For the CDR3, the DNA is TGTGCCAGCAGCCCACAGGGGAGAGGGCGGAATGAAAAACTGTTTTTT. This translates into CASSPQGRGRNEKLFF.

This clone was detected only a few times. The chain carries TRBV6-5 and TRBJ1-1, with D perhaps TRBD1 (6 bases). There are 13 residues in the CDR3. The V gene lost 6 bases and the J gene lost 1 base, with 9 bases spanning the gap. CDR1 is MNHEY, CDR2 SVGAGI, per germline. CDR3 amino acids: CASRIGGNTEAFF. In nucleotides, the CDR3 is TGTGCCAGCAGGATAGGGGGGAACACTGAAGCTTTCTTT.

Within the sample, this clone is medium-sized. The V and J genes are TRBV11-2 and TRBJ1-5; D unresolved. Germline CDR1 and CDR2: SGHAT and FQNNGV. The CDR3 sequence is 14 residues long. The V and J ends lost 1 base and 4 bases respectively, with 8 bases between them. The DNA for the CDR3 is TGTGCCAGCAGCTTAGGACGGGGAAATCAGCCCCAGCATTTT. Its translation is CASSLGRGNQPQHF.